This T cell receptor (beta chain) was recovered during a study of quantifying T cell responses using KT2 cells. Overall study: cDNA was made from DNase-treated RNA using alpha and beta constant primers.

A single-stranded UMI oligo with SP2 sequence was ligated to cDNA 3' ends. An equimolar mix of RC1.1 and RC1.2 primed the beta chain across TRBC1 and TRBC2. TCRdb reprocessed the UMI-ligation and nested PCR reads via MiXCR and lists one record per CDR3 protein. The sample lists roughly 50,000 distinct CDR3 sequences, 10% to 15% occurring once. The sample is PBMC spiked with counted cells of clone KT2. Germline CDR1 and CDR2: MNHNY and SVGAGI (reference sequence). This CDR3 region has 15 residues. V lost 4 bases to trimming and J lost 12 bases; unmatched junction nucleotides: 13. Sequencing input: PBMCs spiked with cells of the T cell clone KT2. The chain uses TRBV6-6 and TRBJ1-4; 8 nucleotides agree with TRBD1. This TCR was recovered from a human donor. The CDR3 bases are TGTGCCAGCAGTTTCGGACAGGGTTTGGTGTGGGAACTGTTTTTT. Translated: CASSFGQGLVWELFF.